This entry features one T cell receptor beta chain sequence. Only a few counts were recorded for this clone. Its specific antigen is unknown. No much larger clonotype is one base removed from it; base qualities were not supplied. The immunoSEQ Assay, a bias-controlled multiplex PCR, was used to amplify TCRbeta CDR3 regions from genomic DNA. In the paper's pipeline: Nucleated cell counts per sample were estimated from amplification of reference gene primers within the assay. To quantify the absolute abundance of each unique TCRbeta CDR3 rearrangement, sequence reads were collapsed and filtered. Productive Simpson clonality was computed per sample as the square root of Simpson's diversity index over productive rearrangements. TCRdb took this table from immuneACCESS and kept in-frame rearrangements with V and J called. Such tables lack part of the clones; where checked against another copy, unresolved V genes explain under half of the gap, and the rest is unexplained. V and J calls and clone size are copied from that table; D and trimming were computed from the DNA. The sample includes under 150,000 clones, with over 70% observed a single time. The ten top clones hold under 4.5% of the sample.

Participants in the prospective study were enrolled through a virtual design, were aged roughly 18 to 95 years, and lived in roughly 25 United States geographic areas. In the prospective study, participants were assigned to cohorts based on the clinical history participants reported in a screening survey and a study questionnaire. Mobile phlebotomists in the prospective study collected whole blood, serum and a nasopharyngeal or oropharyngeal swab from every participant. Over a roughly 2-month period, participants in the prospective study had the option of providing additional blood draws and questionnaires. Blood samples from the prospective study were shipped frozen or at room temperature prior to DNA extraction. This sample stems from a study of blood T cell repertoires in COVID-19 (dated by TCRdb to the early 2020s). Study-level background: ImmuneRACE Cohort 3 recovered participants were defined by two consecutive negative NP/OP PCR tests, healthcare professional clearance, or symptom resolution. The collaborator samples originated in the United States, Italy and Spain and spanned the acute and convalescent phases of COVID-19. The prospective study material was composed of cDNA or gDNA derived from T cells, B-cell-depleted T cells, or PBMCs. Deeply sampled blood TCRbeta repertoires from subjects exposed to, actively infected with, or recovered from COVID-19 were included in the dataset. The repertoires were released in a freely available public database meant as a resource for research on the immune response to SARS-CoV-2. Samples came from the ongoing ImmuneRACE study (first 160 participants) plus 1,254 subjects from 6 global collaborators. The sample metadata nearly always contained a de-identified subject ID, COVID-19 status, age in years and sex. HLA class I and class II types, where available, came from metadata supplied by the sample provider rather than from assay-based typing. What the authors observed across the whole study: The amount of clinical and demographic metadata varied by source and participant and was provided uncurated.

This sequence originates from a man in his fifties or sixties in a cohort exposed to, infected with or recovered from COVID-19 (not recorded which). Sequencing was done on a sample of PBMCs or T cells enriched from blood (not recorded which).

The DNA sequence reads TGTGCCAGCTTTGGGCAGGGCACAGATACGCAGTATTTT. Its translation is CASFGQGTDTQYF. Rearrangement joined TRBV7-8 to TRBJ2-3, with no D gene named confidently. The CDR3 has 13 amino acids, counting the end cysteine and phenylalanine. Just the 39-base CDR3 DNA is kept, in frame starting at base 1. At the junction V is shortened by 8 bases and J by 1 base, with 10 bases in between. The germline V gene sets CDR1 to SGHVS and CDR2 to FQNEAQ.